This note documents a single T cell receptor (beta chain) sequence. Its antigen is unidentified. This sample was taken from a study of T cell repertoires in cytomegalovirus infection. About the research overall: The authors relied on CMV epitopes, both recently identified HLA-C-restricted and well-studied HLA-B-restricted. CMV infection together with matching HLA type was indicated by public TCR beta signatures. Study-wide points: Predominance within the ex vivo response was attributable to HLA-C-restricted CMV-specific TCR beta clonotypes.

Germline CDR1 reads SNHLY; CDR2 reads FYNNEI. Trimming cost V 1 base and J 1 base, with 11 bases left between them. The CDR3 covers 15 residues. TCRdb independently ran MiXCR on the reads; one entry per CDR3 protein. The data show around 70,000 distinct CDR3 sequences, about 29% seen once. Here the sequenced sample was CD8+ T cells from cultured PBMCs, taken from culture after CMV antigen stimulation. The V call is TRBV2, the J call TRBJ2-7; tentative D call: TRBD2 (7 bases). This TCR was recovered from a human donor in good health (CMV status not recorded). Some clones in this sample may be carry-over from other donors' samples. CDR3 loop: CASSEGGGESYEQYF. In DNA form, the CDR3 reads TGTGCCAGCAGTGAAGGGGGGGGCGAGTCCTACGAGCAGTACTTC.